The 4 T cell receptor beta chains below all came from one sample that was sequenced in a study of shared clonotypes between healthy human individuals. Generated by immunoSEQ multiplex PCR, the TCRdb table keeps only in-frame clones and is missing some. The table has approximately 1,000,000 clones, around three quarters seen once; the top ten hold 0.4% to 0.55%. The source material was memory CD4+ T cells from PBMCs. The subset denotes: CD45RA-negative fraction. The receptors stem from a man between 18 and 29 years old in good health. Some clones in this sample may be carry-over from other donors' samples.

This clone was seen just once. J is TRBJ1-5 and V is TRBV28; tentatively, D is TRBD1 (5 bases). The germline V gene has CDR1 MDHEN and CDR2 SYDVKM. The V end was cut by 3 bases, the J end by 7 bases, with 13 bases between. CDR3 length equals 14 residues. CDR3 region: CASSFVGVRQPQHF. CDR3 DNA: TGTGCCAGCAGTTTTGTGGGGGTTCGGCAGCCCCAGCATTTT.

In regard to this clone: Other DNA sequences in this sample translate to the same CDR3. V gene TRBV7-2 combines with J gene TRBJ2-2; D call uncertain. The CDR3 length is 13 residues. The germline V gene encodes CDR1 SGHTA and CDR2 FQGNSA. Trimming shortened V by 2 bases and J by 4 bases, and 5 bases separated the two germline ends. CDR3 DNA sequence: TGTGCCAGCAGCTTACTTGGCACCGGGGAGCTGTTTTTT. Residues: CASSLLGTGELFF.

The J gene is TRBJ2-7, the V gene TRBV6-1; the match to TRBD1 covers 10 bases. J was trimmed by 5 bases and V by 7 bases; bases with no gene match: 11. Germline CDR1 reads MNHNS; CDR2 reads SASEGT. CDR3 length equals 15 residues. CDR3 sequence: CASTLRDRGIDEQYF. The DNA for the CDR3 is TGTGCCAGCACCCTCCGGGACAGGGGTATCGACGAGCAGTACTTC.

The rearrangement links TRBV5-1 to TRBJ1-1; D is undetermined. V was cut by 3 bases and J by 6 bases, with 12 bases left in between. Germline V CDR1 and CDR2: SGHRS, YFSETQ. The length of the CDR3 is 13 residues. The DNA for the CDR3 is TGCGCCAGCAGCTCTGAGCGGGGTTCTGAAGCTTTCTTT. Its protein is CASSSERGSEAFF.